The 30 T cell receptor beta chains below were found in one sample sequenced in a study of blood T cell repertoires in COVID-19. Assay used: immunoSEQ multiplex PCR; TCRdb lists only in-frame clones, some missing. The table shows roughly 250,000 clones, with around 88% occurring only once. Specimen: peripheral blood. The receptors derive from a man aged 35-49 years with active or convalescent COVID-19.

The V call is TRBV21-1, the J call TRBJ2-7; no check of the table's D call, TRBD2, against the DNA was made. TRBV21-1 is labeled a pseudogene. The CDR3 is 12 amino acids. Written as DNA, the CDR3 is TGTGCCAGCAAGCAAGCTATATACGAGCAGTACTTC. It yields the protein CASKQAIYEQYF.

V is TRBV5-1 and J is TRBJ1-1, with a tentative D call TRBD1 (5 bases). V dropped 6 bases and J dropped 1 base, with 19 bases sitting between them. The CDR3 extends over 16 amino acids. Per the germline V gene, CDR1 is SGHRS and CDR2 is YFSETQ. The CDR3 region is CASTKRAGGTNTEAFF. Written as DNA, the CDR3 is TGCGCCAGCACCAAGCGGGCCGGGGGGACGAACACTGAAGCTTTCTTT.

This chain links TRBV7-9 with TRBJ2-1, with 12 bases aligning to TRBD2. CDR1 and CDR2 (germline): SEHNR, FQNEAQ (reference sequence). The CDR3 runs to 18 residues. The ends lost 7 bases at V and 7 bases at J; junction bases unmatched: 17. This CDR3 reads CASNSGLAGHSPSNEQFF. CDR3 DNA: TGTGCCAGCAACTCAGGACTAGCGGGGCACTCACCCTCTAATGAGCAGTTCTTC.

The rearrangement joins TRBV29-1 to TRBJ2-5, with no clear D. V lost 8 bases and J 4 bases, leaving 14 bases between the germline ends. The CDR3 extends over 12 amino acids. Germline V CDR1 and CDR2: SQVTM, ANQGSEA. The CDR3, as DNA: TGCAGCCTCCTGGTAGCTGGAGAGACCCAGTACTTC. It is translated as CSLLVAGETQYF.

The J gene is TRBJ1-6, the V gene TRBV6-5; D is undetermined. CDR1 MNHEY and CDR2 SVGAGI come from the germline V gene. This CDR3 contains 16 residues. V was pared by 0 bases and J by 6 bases, with 12 bases between. CDR3 nucleotide sequence: TGTGCCAGCAGTTACTCGACAACGACCGGTAATTCACCCCTCCACTTT. Amino acid sequence: CASSYSTTTGNSPLHF.

The chain employs TRBV5-4 and TRBJ1-1; the D is unclear. Germline V gives CDR1 SGHNT, CDR2 YYREEE (reference sequence). CDR3 size: 13 residues. V gave up 0 bases and J gave up 5 bases, with 8 bases separating them. CDR3 in DNA: TGTGCCAGCAGCTTGGCTAGCATTACTGAAGCTTTCTTT. Amino acid sequence: CASSLASITEAFF.

This clone has only a few counts. V is TRBV6-7 and J is TRBJ1-3; possibly TRBD1 for D (6 bases). TRBV6-7 is labeled an ORF, and its function is uncertain. V lost 4 bases and J lost 2, with 12 bases in between. The CDR3 has 15 residues. The CDR3 nucleotides are TGTGCCAGCAGTTGGGGCAGGGGCCCTGGAAACACCATATATTTT. It encodes CASSWGRGPGNTIYF.

The V and J genes are TRBV19 and TRBJ1-5; no clear D. The CDR3 sequence is 14 residues long. Looked up from germline, CDR1 is LNHDA and CDR2 is SQIVND (reference sequence). Trimming took 7 bases from V and 0 from J, leaving 10 bases between them. The CDR3 spells CASTGPYSNQPQHF. CDR3 DNA sequence: TGTGCCAGTACGGGTCCTTATAGCAATCAGCCCCAGCATTTT.

The gene calls are TRBV4-1 and TRBJ2-1, with 11 nucleotides matching TRBD2. The V gene end was trimmed by 6 bases and the J gene end by 9 bases; junction bases not matched to a gene: 10. Germline CDR1 reads MGHRA; CDR2 reads YSYEKL. This CDR3 comprises 15 residues. The CDR3 spells CASRRGTSGSSEQFF. CDR3 bases: TGCGCCAGCAGACGTGGTACTAGCGGGAGCAGTGAGCAGTTCTTC.

The chain carries TRBV13 and TRBJ1-3; D remains ambiguous. In germline, CDR1 is PRHDT, CDR2 FYEKMQ (reference sequence). CDR3 length: 12 residues. V was trimmed by 2 bases and J by 3 bases, leaving 2 bases between them. As DNA, the CDR3 is TGTGCCAGCAGCTTACATGGAAACACCATATATTTT. This gives the protein CASSLHGNTIYF.

The chain is built from TRBV6-5 and TRBJ1-6, with a weak D call TRBD1 (6 bases). V was cut by 5 bases and J by 7 bases, with 12 bases left in between. CDR1 is MNHEY, CDR2 SVGAGI, per germline. CDR3 length: 14 amino acids. The CDR3 is CASSRGQLNSPLHF. DNA for the CDR3: TGTGCCAGCAGTCGAGGACAGCTAAATTCACCCCTCCACTTT.

The chain recombines TRBV5-1 with TRBJ2-7, with a weak D call TRBD1 (7 bases). The ends were cut back, 8 bases at V and 3 bases at J, with 18 bases in the middle. This CDR3 has 14 amino acids. The V gene's germline CDR1 is SGHRS and CDR2 YFSETQ. Written as DNA, the CDR3 is TGCGCCAGTGGGGGGACAGACCCTCGCTACGAGCAGTACTTC. Encoded protein: CASGGTDPRYEQYF.

This chain joins TRBV13 and TRBJ1-3; maybe TRBD1 (6 bases). This CDR3 is built from 17 residues. V was pared by 5 bases and J by 0 bases, with 17 bases between. Per germline, CDR1 PRHDT and CDR2 FYEKMQ (reference sequence). The DNA for the CDR3 is TGTGCCAGCAGCGCAGAGGGGGATGTACCCTCTGGAAACACCATATATTTT. Translation gives CASSAEGDVPSGNTIYF.

This clone came up a few times. This chain uses TRBV19 with TRBJ1-2; 7 bases map to TRBD1. Trimming at V came to 6 bases and at J to 2 bases, leaving 15 bases not matched to a gene. The CDR3 spans 17 residues. Germline CDR1 LNHDA, CDR2 SQIVND (reference sequence). CDR3 nucleotides: TGTGCCAGTAGGATCAGAGACAGGGAGATTTTAAACTATGGCTACACCTTC. Translating it yields CASRIRDREILNYGYTF. Together with reference TRBV19 and TRBJ1-2, the CDR3 gives the full variable domain: DGGITQSPKYLFRKEGQNVTLSCEQNLNHDAMYWYRQDPGQGLRLIYYSQIVNDFQKGDIAEGYSVSREKKESFPLTVTSAQKNPTAFYLCASRIRDREILNYGYTFGSGTRLTVV.

V and J are TRBV30 and TRBJ2-7; 7 bases line up with TRBD2. Germline trimming cut 3 bases from V and 6 bases from J; bases unmatched to any gene: 11. This CDR3 has 14 residues. Germline CDR1 GTSNPN, CDR2 SVGIG (reference sequence). This CDR3 is CAWSAISGIVEQYF. The DNA for the CDR3 is TGTGCCTGGAGCGCGATAAGCGGGATCGTCGAGCAGTACTTC.

This clone was detected only a few times. This chain connects TRBV28 to TRBJ2-7; TRBD2 matches 8 bases. Trimming took 2 bases from V and 2 from J; bases not matched to a gene: 2. The CDR3 contains 14 residues. CDR1 and CDR2 (germline): MDHEN, SYDVKM. CDR3 DNA: TGTGCCAGCAGTTTACAGCGGGGGACCTACGAGCAGTACTTC. Its translation is CASSLQRGTYEQYF.

The rearrangement links TRBV25-1 to TRBJ1-4, with 8 bases identical to TRBD1. Trimming took 5 bases from V and 8 from J; bases not matched to a gene: 7. The CDR3 loop spans 14 amino acids. Germline-derived CDR1 and CDR2 are MGHDK and SYGVNS. CDR3 in amino acids: CASSPQGAGEKLFF. In nucleotides, the CDR3 is TGTGCCAGCAGTCCCCAGGGGGCAGGAGAAAAACTGTTTTTT.

The chain has TRBV4-3 and TRBJ2-3; TRBD2 matches at 7 bases. Germline CDR1 and CDR2: LGHNA and YSLEER. J lost 3 bases, V lost 4 bases, and 13 bases had no gene match. CDR3 length equals 17 residues. CDR3 in DNA: TGCGCCAGCAGCCTGGGCCTAGCGGAAATTAGGACAGATACGCAGTATTTT. Protein product: CASSLGLAEIRTDTQYF.

This clone was seen a few times. V is TRBV5-1 and J is TRBJ1-2, with D perhaps matching TRBD1 (5 bases). Germline CDR1 is SGHRS and CDR2 is YFSETQ. The CDR3 has 15 amino acids. V was trimmed by 4 bases and J by 5 bases, leaving 18 bases between them. Written as DNA, the CDR3 is TGCGCCAGCAGCACACGGACGGGGGGAGGGTATGGCTACACCTTC. It specifies CASSTRTGGGYGYTF.

About this clone: This CDR3 is also generated by other DNA sequences in the sample. V usage is TRBV7-9 and J usage is TRBJ1-6; D not resolved. V dropped 1 base and J dropped 7 bases, with 8 bases sitting between them. This CDR3 is 14 amino acids long. The germline V gene has CDR1 SEHNR and CDR2 FQNEAQ (reference sequence). The chain's CDR3 is CASSLDSLNSPLHF. CDR3 in DNA: TGTGCCAGCAGCTTAGACAGTCTCAATTCACCCCTCCACTTT.

This clone occurred once. This rearrangement joins TRBV3-1 (or the pseudogene TRBV3-2) to TRBJ2-1; TRBD2 is a possible D gene (5 bases). CDR1 and CDR2 (germline): LGHDT, YNNKEL (reference sequence). Trimming left V 4 bases short and J 4 bases short, with 11 bases between. The CDR3 runs to 14 residues. The CDR3 reads CASSLQRQYNEQFF. The CDR3 nucleotides are TGTGCCAGCAGCCTCCAGCGGCAGTACAATGAGCAGTTCTTC.

The genes are TRBV11-2 and TRBJ2-3; 7 bases are shared with TRBD2. The CDR3 is made up of 15 amino acids. In germline, CDR1 is SGHAT, CDR2 FQNNGV. V was clipped by 3 bases and J by 2 bases; unmatched bases: 5. The CDR3 nucleotides read TGTGCCAGCAGCTTTAGCGGGCTTATCACAGATACGCAGTATTTT. Translated: CASSFSGLITDTQYF.

J is TRBJ1-1 and V is TRBV10-3; weak D call: TRBD1 (5 bases). Trimming pared 6 bases from V and 1 base from J, leaving 12 bases between. Germline V gene lookup returns CDR1 ENHRY and CDR2 SYGVKD. The CDR3 contains 14 residues. CDR3 sequence: CAIRDTISNTEAFF. The CDR3 DNA reads TGTGCCATCAGGGACACGATATCGAACACTGAAGCTTTCTTT.

The rearrangement uses TRBV5-5 and TRBJ2-5; D gene unclear. The germline V and J ends were trimmed by 1 base and 3 bases, with 16 bases remaining between them. From germline, CDR1 is SGHKS and CDR2 YYEKEE (reference sequence). This CDR3 spans 16 amino acids. CDR3 protein: CASSLSLGQSKETQYF. CDR3 sequence (DNA): TGTGCCAGCAGCTTGTCCCTTGGGCAGAGTAAAGAGACCCAGTACTTC.

The chain joins TRBV20-1 to TRBJ2-3; D possibly corresponds to TRBD1 (5 bases). V was trimmed by 3 bases and J by 1 base, leaving 14 bases between them. Per germline, CDR1 DFQATT and CDR2 SNEGSKA (reference sequence). This CDR3 spans 15 amino acids. CDR3 sequence: CSASKDNAGTDTQYF. DNA of the CDR3: TGCAGTGCTAGTAAGGACAATGCGGGCACAGATACGCAGTATTTT.

This chain links TRBV5-6 with TRBJ1-2, with TRBD1 as a possible D gene (6 bases). The CDR3 has 15 amino acids. V lost 4 bases, J lost 3 bases, and 16 bases lay in between. Germline V gene data show CDR1 as SGHDT and CDR2 as YYEEEE. The CDR3 DNA reads as TGTGCCAGCAGCCGGGACAAGCGCACTTACTATGGCTACACCTTC. This codes for CASSRDKRTYYGYTF. The whole variable domain, filled in from reference TRBV5-6 and TRBJ1-2, reads DAGVTQSPTHLIKTRGQQVTLRCSPKSGHDTVSWYQQALGQGPQFIFQYYEEEERQRGNFPDRFSGHQFPNYSSELNVNALLLGDSALYLCASSRDKRTYYGYTFGSGTRLTVV.

This clone was observed a few times. This chain uses TRBV11-3 with TRBJ2-5; TRBD1 matches at 7 bases. J was trimmed by 5 bases and V by 1 base; bases with no gene match: 7. Germline-derived CDR1 and CDR2 are SGHNT and YENEEA. The CDR3 extends over 15 amino acids. CDR3 nucleotide sequence: TGTGCCAGCAGCTTAGCTGGCTACAGGGGTGAGACCCAGTACTTC. This codes for CASSLAGYRGETQYF.

The chain carries TRBV6-5 and TRBJ1-1, with D unresolved. This CDR3 region has 13 residues. The V gene's germline CDR1 is MNHEY and CDR2 SVGAGI. Trimming left V 2 bases short and J 1 base short, with 5 bases between. CDR3 DNA sequence: TGTGCCAGCAGTTACCCAGGGAACACTGAAGCTTTCTTT. Protein sequence: CASSYPGNTEAFF.

This clone was counted at least ten times. The chain uses TRBV5-1 and TRBJ1-4, with 11 bases aligning to TRBD1. CDR3 length equals 15 residues. Looked up from germline, CDR1 is SGHRS and CDR2 is YFSETQ. Losses at the gene ends were 4 bases for V and 6 bases for J; bases not matched to a gene: 5. Here the CDR3 DNA reads TGCGCCAGCAGCGGCGGACAGGGGGCGCATGAAAAACTGTTTTTT. Protein product: CASSGGQGAHEKLFF.

This chain links TRBV9 with TRBJ1-3, with D perhaps TRBD1 (5 bases). Deletions cut 0 bases from V and 2 bases from J, with 9 bases between. This CDR3 has 15 residues. Germline CDR1 reads SGDLS; CDR2 reads YYNGEE. The CDR3 spells CASSVGGVPGNTIYF. The CDR3 DNA is TGTGCCAGCAGCGTAGGGGGGGTTCCTGGAAACACCATATATTTT.